One and the same sample provided the 29 T cell receptor beta chains below, sequenced in a study of control samples from healthy donors and cancer patients. Clones were sequenced by immunoSEQ multiplex PCR, and TCRdb holds only the in-frame ones, with some missing. Of around 150,000 clones in the sample, 85% to 95% are singletons; the top ten hold over 6.5%. The sequencing input was blood. The origin of the receptors is a woman between 40 and 55 years old in good health.

V gene TRBV6-6 combines with J gene TRBJ2-7; 7 nucleotides match TRBD1. Trimming cost V 7 bases and J 2 bases; bases outside gene matches: 5. CDR3 length equals 13 residues. Germline lookup yields CDR1 MNHNY and CDR2 SVGAGI (reference sequence). CDR3 protein: CASTTGTAYEQYF. In nucleotides, the CDR3 is TGTGCCAGCACCACTGGGACAGCCTACGAGCAGTACTTC.

The chain has TRBV5-1 and TRBJ1-1; D unclear. CDR3 size: 17 residues. V lost 3 bases to trimming and J lost 2 bases, with 20 bases between them. Germline CDR1 and CDR2: SGHRS and YFSETQ. CDR3 DNA: TGCGCCAGCAGCTGGCGGGATCTAGGACCCGTCAACACTGAAGCTTTCTTT. The encoded protein is CASSWRDLGPVNTEAFF.

The chain links TRBV7-3 to TRBJ2-2; D uncertain. V lost 1 base, J lost 5 bases, and 8 bases lay in between. CDR1 is SGHTA and CDR2 is FQGTGA in the germline V gene. The CDR3 contains 14 residues. CDR3 sequence: CASSLNRETGELFF. The CDR3 DNA sequence: TGTGCCAGCAGCTTAAATAGGGAAACCGGGGAGCTGTTTTTT.

The chain employs TRBV7-9 and TRBJ2-3; D gene unclear. The CDR3 is 14 amino acids. Germline V lookup: CDR1 SEHNR, CDR2 FQNEAQ (reference sequence). The V end lost 0 bases, the J end lost 2 bases, and 6 bases lay between the germline ends. The CDR3 is CASSLAKPTDTQYF. In DNA, the CDR3 is TGTGCCAGCAGCTTAGCTAAACCCACAGATACGCAGTATTTT.

This clone is a singleton in its sample. V is TRBV24-1 and J is TRBJ1-2, with D maybe TRBD1 (5 bases). There are 16 residues in the CDR3. Germline V gene lookup returns CDR1 KGHDR and CDR2 SFDVKD. Trimming took off 0 bases at V and 0 bases at J, with 10 bases between the two ends. The CDR3 nucleotides read TGTGCCACCAGTGATTTGCAGGGCGGCGCTAACTATGGCTACACCTTC. As protein: CATSDLQGGANYGYTF.

V gene TRBV20-1 combines with J gene TRBJ2-7; the match to TRBD2 covers 13 bases. Germline CDR1 reads DFQATT; CDR2 reads SNEGSKA (reference sequence). V shed 3 bases, J shed 2 bases, and the junction held 4 bases outside the gene matches. The CDR3 is made up of 15 amino acids. CDR3: CSASTSGRVTYEQYF. For the CDR3, the DNA is TGCAGTGCTAGTACTAGCGGGAGGGTAACCTACGAGCAGTACTTC.

The chain carries TRBV18 and TRBJ2-1; TRBD2 aligns across 12 bases. The CDR3 covers 21 residues. Germline CDR1 is KGHSH and CDR2 is LQKENI. V was clipped by 1 base and J by 0 bases; unmatched bases: 13. CDR3 region: CASSPRSGTSGPRSSYNEQFF. The CDR3 DNA reads as TGTGCCAGCTCACCACGCTCAGGGACTAGCGGGCCTCGCAGCTCCTACAATGAGCAGTTCTTC.

The gene calls are TRBV7-2 and TRBJ1-5; 8 nucleotides line up with TRBD1. V shed 4 bases, J shed 4 bases, and the junction held 3 bases outside the gene matches. The CDR3 consists of 14 residues. CDR1 and CDR2 (germline): SGHTA, FQGNSA. Written as DNA, the CDR3 is TGTGCCAGCAGCTCGGGACAGGTTAATCAGCCCCAGCATTTT. The encoded protein is CASSSGQVNQPQHF.

Remarks on this clone: Sequence at one end of the junction differs from germline and may be a read error. The V call is TRBV30, the J call TRBJ1-2; no reliable D call. The CDR3 contains 8 residues. Germline-derived CDR1 and CDR2 are GTSNPN and SVGIG (reference sequence). The CDR3 DNA sequence: TGTGCCTGGGGACGTGGATACTTC. This translates into CAWGRGYF.

The chain links TRBV4-3 to TRBJ2-1, with a tentative D call TRBD2 (6 bases). V was trimmed by 4 bases and J by 4 bases, leaving 17 bases between them. CDR3 length: 16 amino acids. CDR1 and CDR2 (germline): LGHNA, YSLEER. CDR3 residues: CASSRAWGEVYNEQFF. CDR3 DNA: TGCGCCAGCAGCCGGGCCTGGGGGGAGGTATACAATGAGCAGTTCTTC.

The DNA of the CDR3 is TGTGCCAGCAGCCAAGGGCGGGAGTACACCGGGGAGCTGTTTTTT. Translated: CASSQGREYTGELFF. J is TRBJ2-2 and V is TRBV4-2; 7 bases fit TRBD2. Germline trimming cut 1 base from V and 3 bases from J; bases unmatched to any gene: 2. The CDR3 length is 15 residues. Germline assignment: CDR1 LGHNA and CDR2 YNFKEQ.

The chain joins TRBV4-2 to TRBJ1-1, with D possibly matching TRBD1 (5 bases). CDR3 length: 15 amino acids. Germline CDR1 and CDR2: LGHNA and YNFKEQ. Trimming cost V 0 bases and J 9 bases, with 17 bases left between them. The chain's CDR3 is CASSQETGGAVKAFF. In DNA, the CDR3 is TGTGCCAGCAGCCAAGAGACCGGGGGAGCGGTGAAAGCTTTCTTT.

The V and J genes are TRBV5-1 and TRBJ1-1, with D possibly matching TRBD1 (5 bases). The CDR3 is 13 amino acids. V was cut by 5 bases and J by 3 bases, with 11 bases left in between. The V gene's germline CDR1 is SGHRS and CDR2 YFSETQ. Here the CDR3 DNA reads TGCGCCAGCAGAAGGGACGAATACACTGAAGCTTTCTTT. It translates to CASRRDEYTEAFF.

The chain is built from TRBV18 and TRBJ1-5; D is ambiguous. CDR3 length equals 12 residues. V was clipped by 3 bases and J by 4 bases, with 4 bases between them. CDR1 and CDR2 (germline): KGHSH, LQKENI. The CDR3 DNA is TGTGCCAGCTCACCTGAGAATCAGCCCCAGCATTTT. Residues: CASSPENQPQHF.

V is TRBV4-1 and J is TRBJ2-7, with D possibly TRBD2 on 6 matching bases. V lost 4 bases and J 0 bases, leaving 13 bases between the germline ends. CDR3 length equals 15 residues. From germline, CDR1 is MGHRA and CDR2 YSYEKL. The CDR3 nucleotides read TGCGCCAGCAGCCTTACTAGCACGAGCTCCTACGAGCAGTACTTC. It codes for CASSLTSTSSYEQYF.

V and J are TRBV6-5 and TRBJ2-7; no reliable D call. The CDR3 is 15 amino acids. V lost 7 bases to trimming and J lost 0 bases, with 16 bases between them. Germline V gives CDR1 MNHEY, CDR2 SVGAGI. CDR3 sequence reads: CASISGRLSSYEQYF. In nucleotides, the CDR3 is TGTGCCAGCATTTCCGGAAGACTTAGCTCCTACGAGCAGTACTTC.

The CDR3 is CASSRWGGEQYF. The CDR3 DNA follows: TGTGCCAGCAGTCGGTGGGGTGGCGAGCAGTACTTC. The V call is TRBV27, the J call TRBJ2-7; D uncertain. Looked up from germline, CDR1 is MNHEY and CDR2 is SMNVEV (reference sequence). The CDR3 loop spans 12 amino acids. V lost 5 bases to trimming and J lost 6 bases, with 11 bases between them.

The chain couples TRBV5-6 to TRBJ1-2; D is possibly TRBD1 (5 bases). V was clipped by 2 bases and J by 7 bases, with 15 bases between them. Germline CDR1 SGHDT, CDR2 YYEEEE. The CDR3 contains 14 residues. CDR3 sequence reads: CASSLDQGLGGYTF. CDR3 DNA sequence: TGTGCCAGCAGCTTAGATCAGGGACTGGGTGGCTACACCTTC. Full variable domain (outside the CDR3, taken from reference TRBV5-6 and TRBJ1-2): DAGVTQSPTHLIKTRGQQVTLRCSPKSGHDTVSWYQQALGQGPQFIFQYYEEEERQRGNFPDRFSGHQFPNYSSELNVNALLLGDSALYLCASSLDQGLGGYTFGSGTRLTVV.

This chain uses TRBV7-2 with TRBJ2-7, with D perhaps matching TRBD1 (6 bases). Germline values: CDR1 SGHTA, CDR2 FQGNSA. This CDR3 contains 16 residues. Trimming removed 1 base at V and 2 bases at J, with 15 bases between. Here the CDR3 reads CASSLVALGTPYEQYF. In DNA, the CDR3 is TGTGCCAGCAGCTTAGTGGCGTTGGGGACACCCTACGAGCAGTACTTC.

The V call is TRBV7-2, the J call TRBJ2-1; weak D call: TRBD2 (6 bases). Per germline, CDR1 SGHTA and CDR2 FQGNSA. Trimming took 1 base from V and 7 from J, leaving 14 bases between them. The CDR3 spans 15 residues. CDR3 sequence: CASSLVEGRRNEQFF. CDR3 bases: TGTGCCAGCAGCTTAGTTGAGGGGAGGCGGAATGAGCAGTTCTTC.

This sequence joins TRBV18 and TRBJ1-5; D unclear. Trimming took 2 bases from V and 4 from J, leaving 12 bases between them. Per the germline V gene, CDR1 is KGHSH and CDR2 is LQKENI. The CDR3 is made up of 15 amino acids. The CDR3: CASSPWPAENQPQHF. The CDR3 DNA reads TGTGCCAGCTCACCATGGCCGGCGGAAAATCAGCCCCAGCATTTT.

The chain is built from TRBV4-2 and TRBJ1-1; D gene ambiguous. Germline CDR1 reads LGHNA; CDR2 reads YNFKEQ. This CDR3 region has 17 residues. V was shortened by 0 bases and J by 0 bases, with 14 bases between the two germline ends. The CDR3 protein is CASSQEHTVGLNTEAFF. As DNA, the CDR3 is TGTGCCAGCAGCCAAGAACATACAGTAGGCTTGAACACTGAAGCTTTCTTT.

The V call is TRBV10-2, the J call TRBJ1-5; 7 bases map to TRBD1. Germline V gene data show CDR1 as WSHSY and CDR2 as SAAADI. This CDR3 is 12 amino acids long. V trimming: 8 bases; J trimming: 11 bases; junction bases outside the gene matches: 9. The chain's CDR3 is CASGEAQGAQHF. The CDR3, as DNA: TGCGCCAGCGGGGAGGCCCAGGGGGCCCAGCATTTT.

The chain employs TRBV7-9 and TRBJ2-5; D unclear. The germline V gene has CDR1 SEHNR and CDR2 FQNEAQ (reference sequence). The CDR3 length is 14 residues. The V end lost 3 bases, the J end lost 0 bases, and 8 bases lay between the germline ends. CDR3 nucleotide sequence: TGTGCCAGCAGCTTGCTGGGGTACCAAGAGACCCAGTACTTC. It yields the protein CASSLLGYQETQYF.

The chain is built from TRBV9 and TRBJ2-7; either TRBD1 or TRBD2 may supply D (5 bases each). CDR3 size: 16 residues. The V gene lost 0 bases and the J gene lost 1 base, with 14 bases spanning the gap. Per the germline V gene, CDR1 is SGDLS and CDR2 is YYNGEE. Here the CDR3 reads CASSVDPRGGSYEQYF. CDR3 in DNA: TGTGCCAGCAGCGTAGACCCCCGGGGCGGATCCTACGAGCAGTACTTC. Full variable domain (missing parts from reference TRBV9 and TRBJ2-7): DSGVTQTPKHLITATGQRVTLRCSPRSGDLSVYWYQQSLDQGLQFLIQYYNGEERAKGNILERFSAQQFPDLHSELNLSSLELGDSALYFCASSVDPRGGSYEQYFGPGTRLTVT.

The V call is TRBV5-1, the J call TRBJ2-7; perhaps D is TRBD1 or TRBD2 (5 bases each). Germline V lookup: CDR1 SGHRS, CDR2 YFSETQ. V was shortened by 2 bases and J by 5 bases, with 14 bases between the two germline ends. This CDR3 is 14 amino acids long. The CDR3 loop reads CASSFPGLTNEQYF. The CDR3 nucleotides are TGCGCCAGCAGCTTCCCGGGGCTGACTAACGAGCAGTACTTC.

This chain joins TRBV19 and TRBJ1-2; D gene ambiguous. V was trimmed by 10 bases and J by 3 bases, leaving 15 bases between them. The germline gives CDR1 LNHDA, CDR2 SQIVND (reference sequence). The CDR3 runs 13 residues. The CDR3 here is CATRLGPDYGYTF. DNA for the CDR3: TGTGCCACCAGGCTCGGGCCCGACTATGGCTACACCTTC.

The rearrangement links TRBV6-5 to TRBJ1-6; no definite D call. The germline V and J ends were trimmed by 6 bases and 5 bases, with 11 bases remaining between them. CDR3 length: 14 residues. The germline gives CDR1 MNHEY, CDR2 SVGAGI. CDR3 sequence (DNA): TGTGCCAGCAGCGCCCGGACGGATAATTCACCCCTCCACTTT. This encodes CASSARTDNSPLHF.

This rearrangement joins TRBV20-1 to TRBJ2-7; D is unresolved. The CDR3 is 13 residues long. From germline, CDR1 is DFQATT and CDR2 SNEGSKA (reference sequence). V was clipped by 3 bases and J by 5 bases, with 14 bases between them. In nucleotides, the CDR3 is TGCAGTGCTAGTAGCCTGTCGGACGACGAGCAGTACTTC. This encodes CSASSLSDDEQYF.